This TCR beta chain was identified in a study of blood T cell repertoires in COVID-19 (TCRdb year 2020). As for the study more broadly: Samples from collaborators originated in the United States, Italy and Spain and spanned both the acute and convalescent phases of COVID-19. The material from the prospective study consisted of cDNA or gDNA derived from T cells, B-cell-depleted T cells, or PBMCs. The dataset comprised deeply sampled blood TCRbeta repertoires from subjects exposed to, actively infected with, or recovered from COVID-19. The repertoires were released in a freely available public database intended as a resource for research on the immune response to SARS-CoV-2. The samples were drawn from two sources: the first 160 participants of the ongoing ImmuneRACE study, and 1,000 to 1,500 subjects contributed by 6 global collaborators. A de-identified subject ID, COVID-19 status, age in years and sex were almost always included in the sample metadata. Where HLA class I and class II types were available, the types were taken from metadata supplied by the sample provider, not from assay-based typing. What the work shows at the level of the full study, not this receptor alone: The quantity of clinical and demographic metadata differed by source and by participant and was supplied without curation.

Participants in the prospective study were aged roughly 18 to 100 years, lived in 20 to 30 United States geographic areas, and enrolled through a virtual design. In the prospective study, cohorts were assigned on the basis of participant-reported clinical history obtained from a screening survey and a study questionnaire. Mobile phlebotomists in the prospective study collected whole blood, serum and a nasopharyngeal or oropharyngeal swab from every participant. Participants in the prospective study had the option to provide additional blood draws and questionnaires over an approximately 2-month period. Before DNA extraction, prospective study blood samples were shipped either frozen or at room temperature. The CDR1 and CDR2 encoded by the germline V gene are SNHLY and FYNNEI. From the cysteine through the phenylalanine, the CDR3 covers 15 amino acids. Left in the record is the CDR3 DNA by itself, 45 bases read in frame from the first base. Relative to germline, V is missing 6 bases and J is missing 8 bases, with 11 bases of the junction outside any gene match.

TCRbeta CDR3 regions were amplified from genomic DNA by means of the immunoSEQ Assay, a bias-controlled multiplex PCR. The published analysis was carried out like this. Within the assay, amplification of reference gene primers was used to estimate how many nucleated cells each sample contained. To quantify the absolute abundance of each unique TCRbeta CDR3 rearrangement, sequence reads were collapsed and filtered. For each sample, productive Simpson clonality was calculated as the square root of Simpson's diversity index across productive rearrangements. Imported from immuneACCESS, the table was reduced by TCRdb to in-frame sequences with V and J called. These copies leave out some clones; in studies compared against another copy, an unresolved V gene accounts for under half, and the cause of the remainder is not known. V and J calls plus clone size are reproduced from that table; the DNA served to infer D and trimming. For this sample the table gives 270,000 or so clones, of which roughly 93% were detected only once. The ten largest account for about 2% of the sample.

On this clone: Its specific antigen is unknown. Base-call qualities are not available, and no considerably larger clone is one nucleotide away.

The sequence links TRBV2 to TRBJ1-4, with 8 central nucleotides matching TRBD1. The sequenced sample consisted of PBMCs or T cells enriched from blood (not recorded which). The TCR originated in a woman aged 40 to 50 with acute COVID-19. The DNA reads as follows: TGTGCCAGCAGCGATCAGGGGGCAGGGAACGAAAAACTGTTTTTT. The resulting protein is CASSDQGAGNEKLFF.